Detailed here is one TCR beta chain. Here immunoSEQ multiplex PCR was the method, and the copy in TCRdb shows in-frame clones only, minus some. The sample shows fewer than 500,000 clones, roughly 90% of them seen only once. The sample is drawn from a study of blood T cell repertoires in COVID-19. Overall study context: Samples came from the United States, Italy and Spain, spanning acute and convalescent COVID-19. PBMCs, B-cell-depleted T cells, or T cells provided the cDNA or gDNA that made up the material.

This CDR3 is 13 amino acids long. Germline V gene lookup returns CDR1 SGHAT and CDR2 FQNNGV. The V and J ends lost 5 bases and 3 bases, in that order; junction bases with no gene match: 0. Participant ages covered about 18 to 89 years across 20 to 30 US areas. Clinical history as reported by participants underpinned cohort assignment. The sample comprised PBMCs or T cells enriched from blood (not recorded which). This sequence joins TRBV11-2 and TRBJ2-1, with TRBD2 identical over 8 bases. The clonotype comes from a woman aged 25-40 years with acute COVID-19. The CDR3: CASSRGGYNEQFF. The CDR3 coding sequence is TGTGCCAGCAGCCGGGGGGGCTACAATGAGCAGTTCTTC.